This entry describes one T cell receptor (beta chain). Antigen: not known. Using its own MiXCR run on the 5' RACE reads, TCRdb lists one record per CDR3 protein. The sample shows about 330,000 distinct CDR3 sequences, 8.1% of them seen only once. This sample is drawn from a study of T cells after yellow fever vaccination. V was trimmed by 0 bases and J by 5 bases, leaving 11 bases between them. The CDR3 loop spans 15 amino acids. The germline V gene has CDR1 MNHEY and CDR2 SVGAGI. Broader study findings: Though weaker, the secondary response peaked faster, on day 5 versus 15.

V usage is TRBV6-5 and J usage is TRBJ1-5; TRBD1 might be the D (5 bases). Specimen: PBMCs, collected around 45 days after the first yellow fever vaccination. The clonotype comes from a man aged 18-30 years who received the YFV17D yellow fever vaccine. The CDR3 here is CASSYSWGTDQPQHF. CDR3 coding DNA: TGTGCCAGCAGTTACTCGTGGGGGACGGATCAGCCCCAGCATTTT.